These T cell receptor beta chains were read from a single sample in a study of blood T cell repertoires in COVID-19. Sequenced by immunoSEQ multiplex PCR; TCRdb stores in-frame clones only, minus some. The sample yields around 250,000 clones, around 80% seen once. The sequenced material came from PBMCs or T cells enriched from blood (not recorded which). The receptors were gathered from a man aged 25-40 years with acute COVID-19. Each CDR3 is given with its conserved first and last residue. A D gene is named only where the DNA matches it firmly. Size is omitted from some rows. Given values are once, few, many or a class for expanded clones.

D gene	V gene	clone size	J gene	CDR3 DNA	CDR3 protein
NA	TRBV7-6	NA	TRBJ1-6	TGTGCCAGCAGCTTAGCGGGGACGCGGGGTTCACCCCTCCACTTT	CASSLAGTRGSPLHF
NA	TRBV3-1/TRBV3-2	once	TRBJ1-4	TGTGCCAGCAGCCAAGAACCCGGGAGGGCTAATGAAAAACTGTTTTTT	CASSQEPGRANEKLFF
TRBD2	TRBV28	NA	TRBJ2-3	TGTGCCAGCAGTTTCTCAGTAGCGGGGGTAACCGATACGCAGTATTTT	CASSFSVAGVTDTQYF
TRBD1	TRBV24-1	NA	TRBJ1-4	TGTGCCACCAGTGATGGGGACAGGGTTCCTAATGAAAAACTGTTTTTT	CATSDGDRVPNEKLFF
NA	TRBV5-8	NA	TRBJ1-3	TGTGCCAGCAGCTTGAATCGTGGCGGAAACACCATATATTTT	CASSLNRGGNTIYF
NA	TRBV7-9	NA	TRBJ1-1	TGTGCCAGCAGCTTAGTGGAACAGGAAGCTTTCTTT	CASSLVEQEAFF
NA	TRBV19	NA	TRBJ2-5	TGTGCCAGTAGTAGACTACCCCAAGAGACCCAGTACTTC	CASSRLPQETQYF
TRBD1	TRBV5-4	NA	TRBJ1-4	TGTGCCAGCACAACCGCCGGGACAGGGGTGTCGGCTAATGAAAAACTGTTTTTT	CASTTAGTGVSANEKLFF
TRBD1	TRBV27	once	TRBJ1-4	TGTGCCAGCAGTTCTGACAGGGGTGGTGAAAAACTGTTTTTT	CASSSDRGGEKLFF
TRBD2	TRBV11-3	few	TRBJ2-1	TGTGCCAGCAGCTTAGATCGTCTAGCGGGAGCCAATGAGCAGTTCTTC	CASSLDRLAGANEQFF
NA	TRBV4-2	NA	TRBJ1-4	TGTGCCAGCAGCCAAGGAACAGGGACGGCTAATGAAAAACTGTTTTTT	CASSQGTGTANEKLFF
NA	TRBV29-1	NA	TRBJ1-2	TGCAGCGTTGAAAGTTCGCGAAGCTACACCTTC	CSVESSRSYTF